The 9 T cell receptor beta chains below come from one sample, sequenced in a study of blood T cell repertoires in COVID-19. Profiling relied on immunoSEQ multiplex PCR, and the TCRdb table lists in-frame clones only, not all of them. The data contain approximately 97,000 clones, nearly 90% of them singletons. The sequenced sample consisted of peripheral blood. The receptor set was obtained from a man aged 45 to 65 with active COVID-19.

The chain links TRBV7-8 to TRBJ1-2; 11 bases align to TRBD1. The CDR3 totals 16 residues. Germline V CDR1 and CDR2: SGHVS, FQNEAQ. V trimming: 7 bases; J trimming: 6 bases; junction bases outside the gene matches: 13. The CDR3 loop is CASTRDRGNLGDGYTF. The CDR3, as DNA: TGTGCCAGCACGCGGGACAGGGGGAATCTTGGGGATGGCTACACCTTC.

This clone was seen just once. The chain couples TRBV4-1 to TRBJ2-5; 7 positions agree with TRBD1. In germline, CDR1 is MGHRA, CDR2 YSYEKL. This CDR3 is built from 15 residues. J was trimmed by 3 bases and V by 4 bases; bases with no gene match: 8. The CDR3 nucleotides read TGCGCCAGCAGCCTCCGAGGGACAGCAAAAGAGACCCAGTACTTC. Translating it yields CASSLRGTAKETQYF.

The genes are TRBV7-2 and TRBJ1-3; D gene unclear. CDR1 is SGHTA and CDR2 is FQGNSA in the germline V gene. The CDR3 loop spans 12 amino acids. V was pared by 5 bases and J by 2 bases, with 4 bases between. CDR3 residues: CASSPAGNTIYF. The CDR3 nucleotides are TGTGCCAGCAGCCCTGCTGGAAACACCATATATTTT.

This chain's CDR3 is CSAAIYNEQFF. In DNA form, the CDR3 reads TGCAGCGCAGCGATCTACAATGAGCAGTTCTTC. The gene calls are TRBV29-1 and TRBJ2-1; D is ambiguous. Germline CDR1 SQVTM, CDR2 ANQGSEA. This CDR3 is built from 11 residues. V was cut by 7 bases and J by 3 bases, with 7 bases left in between.

This rearrangement joins TRBV9 to TRBJ2-1, with TRBD2 as a possible D gene (6 bases). Trimming stripped 0 bases from V and 4 bases from J, with 11 bases between. The CDR3 is made up of 15 amino acids. In germline, CDR1 is SGDLS, CDR2 YYNGEE. The CDR3 bases are TGTGCCAGCAGCGTAGTCGGGGGAAGTTACAATGAGCAGTTCTTC. Its translation: CASSVVGGSYNEQFF.

The chain is built from TRBV6-5 and TRBJ1-2, with D possibly being TRBD1 (6 bases). In germline, CDR1 is MNHEY, CDR2 SVGAGI. V was shortened by 8 bases and J by 3 bases, with 10 bases between the two germline ends. The CDR3 has 12 residues. The CDR3 nucleotides read TGTGCCAGCGGCAACAGGGACTATGGCTACACCTTC. Translating it yields CASGNRDYGYTF.

This clone was seen a single time. The chain links TRBV11-3 to TRBJ2-3; 12 nucleotides agree with TRBD1. The CDR3 is 15 amino acids. Germline values: CDR1 SGHNT, CDR2 YENEEA. V shed 3 bases, J shed 7 bases, and the junction held 5 bases outside the gene matches. The CDR3 DNA reads TGTGCCAGCAGCTTGGGGACAGGGGGCCGCAATACGCAGTATTTT. Its translation: CASSLGTGGRNTQYF.

This chain links TRBV29-1 with TRBJ2-7; TRBD1 agrees at 7 bases. J gave up 3 bases and V 7 bases, and 3 bases lay outside the gene matches. The V gene's germline CDR1 is SQVTM and CDR2 ANQGSEA. The CDR3 totals 11 residues. CDR3 bases: TGCAGCGGGGGGACAGTCTACGAGCAGTACTTC. Translation gives CSGGTVYEQYF.

The rearrangement links TRBV28 to TRBJ1-2; TRBD1 aligns across 10 bases. Germline V lookup: CDR1 MDHEN, CDR2 SYDVKM. This CDR3 spans 13 amino acids. With V trimmed by 3 bases and J by 12 bases, 7 bases remained unmatched. The CDR3 reads CASSLGQGIIHTF. The DNA of the CDR3 is TGTGCCAGCAGTTTGGGACAGGGGATAATTCACACCTTC.